This entry is about one T cell receptor (beta chain). Its antigen is not known. CDR3 length equals 15 residues. CDR1 and CDR2 (germline): SNHLY, FYNNEI. Trimming cost V 6 bases and J 7 bases, with 19 bases left between them. The PCR used 60 Vbeta and 13 Jbeta primers. Only in-frame clones appear in the TCRdb table, and some are missing; sequencing was by immunoSEQ multiplex PCR. The data hold about 160,000 clones, with roughly 76% observed a single time. The data were taken from a study of cytomegalovirus exposure and HLA in healthy donors. Study-level points and caveats: A link between a missense DCLRE1C variant and TCR beta V- and J-gene trimming emerged from a later analysis.

The specimen was PBMCs. The chain joins TRBV2 to TRBJ1-5, with TRBD1 as a possible D gene (5 bases). This TCR derives from a man aged 60 to 75 in good health and CMV-seronegative. The CDR3 region has the DNA TGTGCCAGCAGGGAGGGAGGGACGTGGGGACAGCCCCAGCATTTT. This codes for CASREGGTWGQPQHF.